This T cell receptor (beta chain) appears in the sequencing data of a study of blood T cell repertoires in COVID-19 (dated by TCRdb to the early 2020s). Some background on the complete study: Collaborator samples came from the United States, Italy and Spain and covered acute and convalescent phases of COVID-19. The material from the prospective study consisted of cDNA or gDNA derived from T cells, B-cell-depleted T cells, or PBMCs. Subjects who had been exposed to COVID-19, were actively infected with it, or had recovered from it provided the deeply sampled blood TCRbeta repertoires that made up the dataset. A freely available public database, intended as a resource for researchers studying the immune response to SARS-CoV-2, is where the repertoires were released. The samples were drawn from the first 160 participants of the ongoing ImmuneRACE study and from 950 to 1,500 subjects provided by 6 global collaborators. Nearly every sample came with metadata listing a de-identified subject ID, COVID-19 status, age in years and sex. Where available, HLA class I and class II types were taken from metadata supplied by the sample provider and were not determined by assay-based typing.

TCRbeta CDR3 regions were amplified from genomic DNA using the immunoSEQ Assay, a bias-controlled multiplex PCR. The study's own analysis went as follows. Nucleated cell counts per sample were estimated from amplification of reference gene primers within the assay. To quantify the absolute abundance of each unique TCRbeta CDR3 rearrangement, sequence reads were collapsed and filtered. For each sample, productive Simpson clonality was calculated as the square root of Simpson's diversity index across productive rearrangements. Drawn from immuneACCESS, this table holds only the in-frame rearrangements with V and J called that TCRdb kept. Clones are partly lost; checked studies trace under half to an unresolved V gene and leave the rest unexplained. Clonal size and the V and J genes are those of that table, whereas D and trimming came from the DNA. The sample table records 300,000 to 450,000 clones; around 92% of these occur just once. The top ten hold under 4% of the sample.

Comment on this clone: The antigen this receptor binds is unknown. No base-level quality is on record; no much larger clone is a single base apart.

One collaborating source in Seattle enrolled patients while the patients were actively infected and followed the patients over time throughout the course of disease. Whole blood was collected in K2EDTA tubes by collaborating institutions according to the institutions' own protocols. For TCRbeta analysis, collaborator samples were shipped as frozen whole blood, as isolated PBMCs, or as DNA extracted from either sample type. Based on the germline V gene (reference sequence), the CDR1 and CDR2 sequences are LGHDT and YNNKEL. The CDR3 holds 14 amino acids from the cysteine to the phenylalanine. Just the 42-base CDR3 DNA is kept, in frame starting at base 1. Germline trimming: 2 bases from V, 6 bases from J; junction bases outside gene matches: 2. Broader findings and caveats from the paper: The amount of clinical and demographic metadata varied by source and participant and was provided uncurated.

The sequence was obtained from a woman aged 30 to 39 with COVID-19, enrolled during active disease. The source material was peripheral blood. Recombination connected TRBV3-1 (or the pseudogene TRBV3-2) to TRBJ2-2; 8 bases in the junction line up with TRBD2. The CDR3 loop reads CASSQRTSSGELFF. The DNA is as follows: TGTGCCAGCAGCCAACGGACTAGCTCCGGGGAGCTGTTTTTT.